Listed below are T cell receptor beta chains from one sample, sequenced in a study of blood T cell repertoires in COVID-19. Clones were sequenced by immunoSEQ multiplex PCR, and TCRdb holds only the in-frame ones, with some missing. The top ten hold 6.2% of the sample, which has about 110,000 clones, 76% seen once. The sample taken for sequencing was peripheral blood. All receptors come from a man at least 80 years old with COVID-19, enrolled during active disease. CDR3s include the opening cysteine and the closing phenylalanine or tryptophan. A D gene is named only where the DNA matches it firmly. Only part of the rows carry a size: once, few, many, or a class if the clone is expanded.

D,J,size,V,CDR3,DNA
TRBD2,TRBJ2-7,NA,TRBV4-2,CASTSGSGTYEQYF,TGTGCCAGCACGAGCGGGAGCGGAACCTACGAGCAGTACTTC
NA,TRBJ1-5,NA,TRBV6-6,CASSTGVAQPQHF,TGTGCCAGCAGCACGGGGGTGGCTCAGCCCCAGCATTTT
TRBD1,TRBJ1-5,few,TRBV7-8,CASSPGQEPQHF,TGTGCCAGCAGCCCGGGACAGGAGCCCCAGCATTTT
NA,TRBJ1-1,NA,TRBV6-2/TRBV6-3,CASSYRGFGTEAFF,TGTGCCAGCAGTTACAGGGGTTTTGGCACTGAAGCTTTCTTT
TRBD2,TRBJ2-1,NA,TRBV19,CASRLLAGGEQFF,TGTGCCAGTAGGTTACTAGCGGGAGGTGAGCAGTTCTTC
TRBD2,TRBJ2-1,few,TRBV18,CASSPGTSGEREQFF,TGTGCCAGCTCACCCGGGACTAGCGGGGAGAGGGAGCAGTTCTTC
TRBD1,TRBJ1-1,NA,TRBV7-3,CASRAQGGTEAFF,TGTGCCAGCAGAGCACAGGGGGGCACTGAAGCTTTCTTT
NA,TRBJ2-3,NA,TRBV7-7,CASSLGAARTDTQYF,TGTGCTAGCAGCTTAGGGGCAGCCCGCACAGATACGCAGTATTTT
TRBD2,TRBJ2-5,NA,TRBV6-5,CASSSTGVAGVETQYF,TGTGCCAGCAGTTCAACTGGTGTAGCGGGAGTAGAGACCCAGTACTTC
NA,TRBJ1-1,NA,TRBV11-2,CASSSGGLNTEAFF,TGTGCCAGCAGCTCCGGTGGGCTGAACACTGAAGCTTTCTTT
TRBD1,TRBJ2-7,NA,TRBV11-2,CASSSNYGTETYEQYF,TGTGCCAGCAGCTCCAACTACGGGACAGAGACCTACGAGCAGTACTTC
NA,TRBJ2-2,NA,TRBV4-1,CASSQESAWGPGSGELFF,TGCGCCAGCAGCCAAGAAAGCGCCTGGGGGCCGGGCTCCGGGGAGCTGTTTTTT
TRBD1,TRBJ1-2,NA,TRBV5-1,CASSLENRGRDYGYTF,TGCGCCAGCAGCTTGGAGAACAGGGGGCGCGACTATGGCTACACCTTC
NA,TRBJ2-5,NA,TRBV6-2/TRBV6-3,CASSNGKWEETQYF,TGTGCCAGCAGTAACGGGAAATGGGAAGAGACCCAGTACTTC
TRBD2,TRBJ2-3,NA,TRBV5-4,CASSSPGGTSGSYTQYF,TGTGCCAGCAGCTCCCCTGGGGGGACTAGCGGGAGTTATACGCAGTATTTT
NA,TRBJ1-1,NA,TRBV29-1,CSVEDPGRVSEAFF,TGCAGCGTTGAAGATCCTGGCAGGGTCTCTGAAGCTTTCTTT
NA,TRBJ2-4,NA,TRBV6-2/TRBV6-3,CASSPEGVWAKNIQYF,TGTGCCAGCAGCCCCGAGGGAGTCTGGGCCAAAAACATTCAGTACTTC
NA,TRBJ1-1,NA,TRBV28,CASSLPEAEAFF,TGTGCCAGCAGTTTACCCGAGGCTGAAGCTTTCTTT
NA,TRBJ1-3,NA,TRBV5-4,CASSPSGGPGNTIYF,TGTGCCAGCAGCCCCTCCGGGGGGCCCGGAAACACCATATATTTT
TRBD1,TRBJ1-2,NA,TRBV19,CASSQTGNYGYTF,TGTGCCAGTAGCCAGACAGGGAACTATGGCTACACCTTC
TRBD1,TRBJ1-5,NA,TRBV6-4,CASSPGTGRPYSNQPQHF,TGTGCCAGCAGTCCCGGGACAGGGCGACCGTATAGCAATCAGCCCCAGCATTTT
TRBD2,TRBJ2-7,few,TRBV6-1,CASSEGSGSGEQYF,TGTGCCAGCAGTGAAGGCAGCGGGAGTGGCGAGCAGTACTTC
NA,TRBJ2-3,NA,TRBV5-8,CASSSGSTQYF,TGTGCCAGCAGCAGCGGAAGCACGCAGTATTTT
TRBD1,TRBJ1-1,NA,TRBV6-5,CASSYGQGHTEAFF,TGTGCCAGCAGTTACGGACAGGGGCACACTGAAGCTTTCTTT
TRBD1,TRBJ1-2,NA,TRBV5-6,CASSLPDRVNGYTF,TGTGCCAGCAGCTTGCCGGACAGGGTGAATGGCTACACCTTC
NA,TRBJ2-4,NA,TRBV19,CASSIDSQGRDIQYF,TGTGCCAGTAGTATAGATTCCCAGGGTAGGGACATTCAGTACTTC
TRBD2,TRBJ2-3,once,TRBV5-4,CASSRGLAGSSTDTQYF,TGTGCCAGCAGCCGGGGACTAGCGGGTTCTAGCACAGATACGCAGTATTTT
TRBD2,TRBJ2-5,NA,TRBV5-1,CASSLLAGGQETQYF,TGCGCCAGCAGCTTGCTAGCGGGAGGCCAAGAGACCCAGTACTTC
NA,TRBJ1-4,few,TRBV6-5,CASSRSRQYEKLFF,TGTGCCAGCAGCCGATCCCGACAGTATGAAAAACTGTTTTTT
NA,TRBJ2-5,NA,TRBV7-3,CASSLGGQETQYF,TGTGCCAGCAGCTTAGGGGGGCAAGAGACCCAGTACTTC
TRBD1,TRBJ1-5,NA,TRBV5-1,CASSLSGTESQPQHF,TGCGCCAGCAGCTTATCCGGGACAGAGAGTCAGCCCCAGCATTTT
NA,TRBJ1-5,NA,TRBV27,CATQRVWGDSNQPQHF,TGTGCCACACAGAGGGTGTGGGGAGATAGCAATCAGCCCCAGCATTTT
TRBD1,TRBJ1-6,few,TRBV27,CASSFGTGRKDSPLHF,TGTGCCAGCAGTTTCGGGACAGGGAGGAAGGATTCACCCCTCCACTTT
TRBD2,TRBJ2-1,NA,TRBV3-1/TRBV3-2,CASSQDRGTSGDNEQFF,TGTGCCAGCAGCCAAGATCGGGGGACTAGCGGGGACAATGAGCAGTTCTTC
NA,TRBJ2-7,NA,TRBV6-5,CASSIRRGRFEQYF,TGTGCCAGCAGTATCCGCCGGGGTAGATTCGAGCAGTACTTC
TRBD2,TRBJ2-3,NA,TRBV11-3,CASSAGVSDTQYF,TGTGCCAGCAGCGCGGGAGTGTCAGATACGCAGTATTTT
TRBD2,TRBJ2-7,NA,TRBV29-1,CSANSGSSYEQYF,TGCAGCGCCAATAGCGGGAGCTCCTACGAGCAGTACTTC
TRBD1,TRBJ2-4,NA,TRBV5-1,CASSSRRQGDFIQYF,TGCGCCAGCAGCTCCAGGCGACAGGGGGACTTCATTCAGTACTTC
TRBD2,TRBJ2-3,NA,TRBV2,CASSAWRLREGDTDTQYF,TGTGCCAGCAGTGCGTGGAGACTACGGGAGGGCGACACAGATACGCAGTATTTT
TRBD2,TRBJ2-7,once,TRBV14,CASSMSGRSGYEQYF,TGTGCCAGCAGCATGAGCGGGAGATCTGGGTACGAGCAGTACTTC
TRBD1,TRBJ1-4,NA,TRBV5-1,CASSLGQGNEKLFF,TGCGCCAGCAGCCTGGGACAGGGGAACGAAAAACTGTTTTTT
NA,TRBJ1-3,once,TRBV6-5,CASSYSRGGSGNTIYF,TGTGCCAGCAGTTACTCGAGAGGGGGCTCTGGAAACACCATATATTTT
NA,TRBJ2-3,NA,TRBV2,CASSEALLLLAFWSDTQYF,TGTGCCAGCAGTGAAGCGCTTCTTCTTCTGGCTTTCTGGTCCGATACGCAGTATTTT
TRBD1,TRBJ1-2,NA,TRBV19,CARGPLPPRTGGNYGYTF,TGTGCCAGAGGGCCGCTTCCCCCCAGGACAGGGGGAAACTATGGCTACACCTTC
NA,TRBJ1-5,NA,TRBV28,CASSSREGGYSNQPQHF,TGTGCCAGCAGTTCTCGGGAGGGGGGATATAGCAATCAGCCCCAGCATTTT
TRBD2,TRBJ2-7,NA,TRBV29-1,CSVEDGAGDYEQYF,TGCAGCGTTGAAGACGGGGCGGGAGACTACGAGCAGTACTTC
NA,TRBJ1-1,NA,TRBV19,CASSEWAGRTEAFF,TGTGCCAGTAGTGAGTGGGCAGGCAGAACTGAAGCTTTCTTT
NA,TRBJ2-1,NA,TRBV6-5,CASSFTASGSYNEQFF,TGTGCCAGCAGTTTTACAGCCTCGGGGTCCTACAATGAGCAGTTCTTC
TRBD2,TRBJ2-1,NA,TRBV28,CASKGLAGVNEQFF,TGTGCCAGCAAGGGACTAGCGGGAGTTAATGAGCAGTTCTTC
NA,TRBJ2-7,few,TRBV5-1,CASSSNHGEQYF,TGCGCCAGCAGCTCGAACCACGGCGAGCAGTACTTC
NA,TRBJ2-7,NA,TRBV18,CASSPQNYEQYF,TGTGCCAGCTCACCTCAGAACTACGAGCAGTACTTC
NA,TRBJ2-5,NA,TRBV29-1,CAGGSRETQYF,TGCGCTGGCGGCTCCCGAGAGACCCAGTACTTC
TRBD2,TRBJ2-3,once,TRBV5-1,CASSPGLAGATDTQYF,TGCGCCAGCAGCCCGGGACTAGCGGGAGCCACAGATACGCAGTATTTT
TRBD1,TRBJ1-5,few,TRBV27,CASSPGQEDQPQHF,TGTGCCAGCAGTCCGGGACAGGAGGATCAGCCCCAGCATTTT
NA,TRBJ2-1,NA,TRBV18,CASSPPLDRGLNEQFF,TGTGCCAGCTCACCACCGTTGGACAGAGGCCTCAATGAGCAGTTCTTC